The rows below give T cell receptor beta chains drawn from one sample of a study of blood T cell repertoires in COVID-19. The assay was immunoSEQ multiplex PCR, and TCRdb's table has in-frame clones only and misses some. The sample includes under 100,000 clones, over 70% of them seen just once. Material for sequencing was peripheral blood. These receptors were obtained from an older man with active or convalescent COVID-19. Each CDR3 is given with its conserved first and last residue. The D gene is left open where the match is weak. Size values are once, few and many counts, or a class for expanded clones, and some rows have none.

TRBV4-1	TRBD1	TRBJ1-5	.	CASSRILTPGQSNQPQHF	TGCGCCAGCAGCCGAATCCTGACCCCGGGACAGAGTAATCAGCCCCAGCATTTT
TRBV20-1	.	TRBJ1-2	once	CSAREDYGYTF	TGCAGTGCTAGGGAGGACTATGGCTACACCTTC
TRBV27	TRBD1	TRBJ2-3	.	CASSLDRGEADTQYF	TGTGCCAGCAGTTTAGACAGGGGGGAGGCAGATACGCAGTATTTT
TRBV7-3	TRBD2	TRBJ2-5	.	CASSLGGGQETQYF	TGTGCCAGCAGCCTTGGCGGGGGGCAAGAGACCCAGTACTTC
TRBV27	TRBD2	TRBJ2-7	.	CASSFRLAGGSSYEQYF	TGTGCCAGCAGTTTTCGACTAGCGGGGGGGAGCTCCTACGAGCAGTACTTC
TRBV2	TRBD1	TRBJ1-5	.	CASSDVGTGGQPQHF	TGTGCCAGCAGTGATGTGGGGACAGGGGGGCAGCCCCAGCATTTT
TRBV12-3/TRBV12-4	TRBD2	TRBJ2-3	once	CASTPPGGVQYF	TGTGCCAGCACCCCCCCGGGGGGGGTACAGTATTTT
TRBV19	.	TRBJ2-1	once	CASHPTGSDEQFF	TGTGCCAGTCACCCCACAGGGAGCGATGAGCAGTTCTTC
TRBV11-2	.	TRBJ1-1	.	CASSSTFRGGVVRAEAFF	TGTGCCAGCAGCTCTACGTTCCGAGGGGGGGTAGTTAGGGCTGAAGCTTTCTTT
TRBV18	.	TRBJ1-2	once	CASSPRGLGLGVNYGYTF	TGTGCCAGCTCACCTCGAGGGTTAGGTTTAGGAGTTAACTATGGCTACACCTTC
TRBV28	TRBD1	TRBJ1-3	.	CASRPGGAGNTIYF	TGTGCCAGCAGACCAGGGGGCGCTGGAAACACCATATATTTT
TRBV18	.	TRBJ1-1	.	CASSPITGLNTEAFF	TGTGCCAGCTCACCAATAACAGGATTAAACACTGAAGCTTTCTTT
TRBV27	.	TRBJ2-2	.	CASSYQETNTGELFF	TGTGCCAGCAGTTACCAAGAGACAAACACCGGGGAGCTGTTTTTT
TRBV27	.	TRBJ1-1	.	CASRGRGTMNTEAFF	TGTGCCAGCAGGGGCAGGGGTACAATGAACACTGAAGCTTTCTTT
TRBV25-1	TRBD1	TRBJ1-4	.	CASSPRQGAGEKLFF	TGTGCCAGCAGTCCTCGACAGGGGGCGGGTGAAAAACTGTTTTTT
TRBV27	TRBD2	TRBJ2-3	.	CASSFGLAGAGSTDTQYF	TGTGCCAGCAGTTTTGGCCTAGCGGGGGCCGGAAGCACAGATACGCAGTATTTT
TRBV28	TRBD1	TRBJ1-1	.	CASSPPSGTGSSEAFF	TGTGCCAGCAGTCCGCCATCCGGGACAGGGTCATCGGAAGCTTTCTTT
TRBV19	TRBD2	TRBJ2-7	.	CASSIVSGGANEQYF	TGTGCCAGTAGTATCGTTAGCGGGGGGGCCAACGAGCAGTACTTC
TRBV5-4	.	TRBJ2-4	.	CASSATGYKDIQYF	TGTGCCAGCAGCGCGACAGGCTACAAGGACATTCAGTACTTC
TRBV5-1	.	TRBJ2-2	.	CASNGPGVTGELFF	TGCGCCAGTAACGGGCCGGGGGTGACCGGGGAGCTGTTTTTT
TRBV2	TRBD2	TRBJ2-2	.	CASRRGGTSGSTGELFF	TGTGCCAGCAGGAGGGGAGGGACTAGCGGGAGCACCGGGGAGCTGTTTTTT
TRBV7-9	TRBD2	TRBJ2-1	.	CASSLVRLAGGPGYNEQFF	TGTGCCAGCAGCTTAGTAAGGCTAGCGGGGGGGCCTGGATACAATGAGCAGTTCTTC
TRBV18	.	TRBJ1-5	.	CASSPGGSNQPQHF	TGTGCCAGCTCACCAGGGGGGAGCAATCAGCCCCAGCATTTT
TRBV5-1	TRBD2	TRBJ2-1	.	CASSVAGGNEQFF	TGCGCCAGCAGCGTAGCGGGGGGTAATGAGCAGTTCTTC
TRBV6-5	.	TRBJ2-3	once	CASSLEGDTQYF	TGTGCCAGCAGTCTTGAGGGAGATACGCAGTATTTT
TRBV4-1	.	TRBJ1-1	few	CASSAPTENTEAFF	TGCGCCAGCAGCGCCCCAACAGAGAACACTGAAGCTTTCTTT
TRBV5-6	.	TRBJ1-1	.	CASSHRQVEAFF	TGTGCCAGCAGCCATCGACAGGTAGAAGCTTTCTTT
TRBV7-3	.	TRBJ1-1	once	CASSLRLGERTEAFF	TGTGCCAGCAGCTTAAGACTGGGAGAGAGGACTGAAGCTTTCTTT
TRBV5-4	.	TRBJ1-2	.	CASSTKDRLIDGYTF	TGTGCCAGCAGCACTAAAGACAGGTTGATCGACGGCTACACCTTC
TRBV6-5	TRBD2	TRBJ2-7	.	CASSIREGAPYEQYF	TGTGCCAGCAGTATCCGGGAGGGAGCCCCATACGAGCAGTACTTC
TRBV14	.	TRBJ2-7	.	CASSQARGAGEQYF	TGTGCCAGCAGCCAAGCTCGGGGGGCTGGCGAGCAGTACTTC
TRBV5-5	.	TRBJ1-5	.	CASSLVVRQPQHF	TGTGCCAGCAGCTTGGTCGTGCGACAGCCCCAGCATTTT
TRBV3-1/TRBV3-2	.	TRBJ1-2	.	CASSRTDSGYGYTF	TGTGCCAGCAGCCGGACGGACTCGGGGTATGGCTACACCTTC
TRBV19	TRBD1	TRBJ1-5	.	CASTLLGQGFNQPQHF	TGTGCCAGTACCCTCCTTGGACAGGGATTCAATCAGCCCCAGCATTTT
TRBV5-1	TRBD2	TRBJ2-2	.	CASSIRLAGAIGELFF	TGCGCCAGCAGCATCCGACTAGCGGGGGCCATAGGGGAGCTGTTTTTT
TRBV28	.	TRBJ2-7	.	CASSSDEQYF	TGTGCCAGCAGTTCTGACGAGCAGTACTTC
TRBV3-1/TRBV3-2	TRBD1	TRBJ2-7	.	CASSQGDRRAYEQYF	TGTGCCAGCAGCCAAGGGGACAGGCGAGCTTACGAGCAGTACTTC
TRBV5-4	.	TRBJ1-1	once	CATRGGGVGQTEAFF	TGTGCCACCAGGGGCGGAGGGGTAGGGCAGACTGAAGCTTTCTTT
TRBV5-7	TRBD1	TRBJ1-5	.	CASSLGQGEQPQHF	TGTGCCAGCAGCTTGGGACAGGGAGAACAGCCCCAGCATTTT
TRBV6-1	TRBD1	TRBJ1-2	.	CASSRTGSYGYTF	TGTGCCAGCAGTCGGACAGGGAGCTATGGCTACACCTTC
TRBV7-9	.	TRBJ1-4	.	CASSVSGQGNEKLFF	TGTGCCAGCAGTGTCAGCGGGCAGGGTAATGAAAAACTGTTTTTT
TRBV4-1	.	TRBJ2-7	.	CASSSRTGSYEQYF	TGCGCCAGCAGCTCCCGGACTGGGTCCTACGAGCAGTACTTC
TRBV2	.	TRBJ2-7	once	CASTTGTKTYEQYF	TGTGCCAGCACTACCGGGACAAAGACCTACGAGCAGTACTTC
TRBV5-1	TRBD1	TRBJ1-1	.	CASSLGQGYTEAFF	TGCGCCAGCAGCTTAGGACAGGGGTACACTGAAGCTTTCTTT
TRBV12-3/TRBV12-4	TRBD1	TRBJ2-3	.	CASDRGQTDTQYF	TGTGCCAGCGACAGGGGGCAAACAGATACGCAGTATTTT
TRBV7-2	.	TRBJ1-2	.	CARVPAQGGGYGYTF	TGTGCCAGAGTTCCGGCGCAGGGAGGAGGCTATGGCTACACCTTC
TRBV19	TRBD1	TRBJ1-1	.	CASRDRGQVITEAFF	TGTGCCAGTAGGGACAGGGGGCAAGTTATCACTGAAGCTTTCTTT
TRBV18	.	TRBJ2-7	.	CASSRESSYEQYF	TGTGCCAGCTCACGGGAGAGCTCCTACGAGCAGTACTTC
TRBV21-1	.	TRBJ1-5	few	CASSKGGQVSSNQPQHF	TGTGCCAGCAGCAAAGGTGGACAAGTTTCTAGCAATCAGCCCCAGCATTTT
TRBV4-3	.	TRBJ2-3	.	CASSREAGGGTDTQYF	TGCGCCAGCAGCCGAGAAGCTGGAGGGGGCACAGATACGCAGTATTTT
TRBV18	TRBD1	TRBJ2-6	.	CASSPSRGPSSGANVLTF	TGTGCCAGCTCACCGAGCAGGGGGCCGTCCTCTGGGGCCAACGTCCTGACTTTC
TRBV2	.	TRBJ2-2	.	CASSDQGIHTGELFF	TGTGCCAGCAGTGACCAGGGTATACACACCGGGGAGCTGTTTTTT
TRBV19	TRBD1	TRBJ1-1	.	CATQGMNTEAFF	TGTGCCACACAGGGGATGAACACTGAAGCTTTCTTT
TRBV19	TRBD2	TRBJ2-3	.	CASSIGTSGPGNTQYF	TGTGCCAGTAGTATAGGGACTAGCGGCCCGGGGAATACGCAGTATTTT
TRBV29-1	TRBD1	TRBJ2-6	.	CSVRQGSGANVLTF	TGCAGCGTTCGACAGGGGTCTGGGGCCAACGTCCTGACTTTC
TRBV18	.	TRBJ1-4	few	CASSPPRSGFREKLFF	TGTGCCAGCTCACCACCGAGATCCGGGTTTCGGGAAAAACTGTTTTTT